This entry is about one T cell receptor (beta chain). Trimming shortened V by 3 bases and J by 7 bases, and 5 bases separated the two germline ends. This CDR3 is 11 amino acids long. Germline CDR1 and CDR2: KGHDR and SFDVKD. The data were taken from a study of response to subunit inactivated influenza vaccine. TCRdb used MiXCR to reprocess the RT-PCR reads, holding one entry per CDR3 protein. The sample has hundreds of thousands of distinct CDR3 sequences, approximately 18% seen once. This TCR was sampled from a man aged 50-60 years who received an inactivated influenza vaccine. The specimen comprised PBMCs from blood, sampled about 5 days after vaccination. V gene TRBV24-1 combines with J gene TRBJ2-5, with D unresolved. The CDR3 DNA reads as TGTGCCACCAGTGATCTACGGACCCAGTACTTC. Encoded protein: CATSDLRTQYF.